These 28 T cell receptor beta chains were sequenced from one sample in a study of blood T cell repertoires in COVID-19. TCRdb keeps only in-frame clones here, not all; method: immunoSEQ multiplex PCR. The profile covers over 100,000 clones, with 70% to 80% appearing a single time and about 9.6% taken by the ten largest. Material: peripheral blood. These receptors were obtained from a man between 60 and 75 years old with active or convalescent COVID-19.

The CDR3, as DNA: TGTGCCACCTCAACCTCTACCGGGACTGAAGCTTTCTTT. It encodes CATSTSTGTEAFF. The chain joins TRBV12-3 or TRBV12-4 to TRBJ1-1; D ambiguous. The CDR3 extends over 13 amino acids. Trimming pared 10 bases from V and 5 bases from J, leaving 17 bases between.

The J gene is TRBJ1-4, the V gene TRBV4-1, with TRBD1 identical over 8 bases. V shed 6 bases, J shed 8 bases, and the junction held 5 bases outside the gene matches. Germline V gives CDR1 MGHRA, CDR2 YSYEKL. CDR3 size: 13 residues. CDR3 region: CASRVTGAEKLFF. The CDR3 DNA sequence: TGCGCCAGCAGGGTGACAGGGGCGGAAAAACTGTTTTTT.

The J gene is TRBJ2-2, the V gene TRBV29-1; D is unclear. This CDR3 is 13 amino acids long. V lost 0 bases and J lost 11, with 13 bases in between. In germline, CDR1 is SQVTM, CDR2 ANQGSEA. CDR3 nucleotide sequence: TGCAGCGTTGAAGATCCACGGTCCCTTGAGCTGTTTTTT. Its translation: CSVEDPRSLELFF.

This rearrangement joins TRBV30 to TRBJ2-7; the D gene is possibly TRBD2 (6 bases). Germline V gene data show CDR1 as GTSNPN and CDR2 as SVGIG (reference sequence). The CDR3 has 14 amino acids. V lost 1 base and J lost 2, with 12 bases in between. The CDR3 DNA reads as TGTGCCTGGAGTGCGGACGGGGGACCCTACGAGCAGTACTTC. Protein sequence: CAWSADGGPYEQYF. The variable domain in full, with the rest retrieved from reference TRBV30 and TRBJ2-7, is SQTIHQWPATLVQPVGSPLSLECTVEGTSNPNLYWYRQAAGRGLQLLFYSVGIGQISSEVPQNLSASRPQDRQFILSSKKLLLSDSGFYLCAWSADGGPYEQYFGPGTRLTVT.

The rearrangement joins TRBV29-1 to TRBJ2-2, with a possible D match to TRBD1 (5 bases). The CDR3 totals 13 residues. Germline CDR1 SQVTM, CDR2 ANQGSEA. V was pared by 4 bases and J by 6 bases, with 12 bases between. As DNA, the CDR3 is TGCAGCGTTGGGACATTTGGAGCCGGGGAGCTGTTTTTT. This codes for CSVGTFGAGELFF.

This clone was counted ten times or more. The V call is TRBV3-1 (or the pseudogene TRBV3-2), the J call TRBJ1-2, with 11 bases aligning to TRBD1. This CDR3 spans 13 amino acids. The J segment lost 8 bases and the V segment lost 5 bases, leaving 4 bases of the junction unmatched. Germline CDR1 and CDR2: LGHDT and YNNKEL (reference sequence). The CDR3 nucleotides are TGTGCCAGCAGCGGGACAGGGGGAAGGGGCTACACCTTC. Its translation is CASSGTGGRGYTF.

The CDR3 coding sequence is TGTGCCAGTAGCTCCGATATGACAGTCCACACTGAAGCTTTCTTT. Residues: CASSSDMTVHTEAFF. The chain recombines TRBV19 with TRBJ1-1; tentative D call: TRBD1 (5 bases). V was cut by 6 bases and J by 3 bases, with 17 bases left in between. Germline CDR1 and CDR2: LNHDA and SQIVND (reference sequence). The CDR3 contains 15 residues.

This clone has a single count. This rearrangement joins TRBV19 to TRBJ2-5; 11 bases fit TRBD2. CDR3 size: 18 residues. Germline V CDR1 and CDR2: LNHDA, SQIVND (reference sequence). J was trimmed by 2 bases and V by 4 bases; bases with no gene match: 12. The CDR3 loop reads CASSTRLAGLGAQETQYF. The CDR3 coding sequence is TGTGCCAGTAGTACAAGACTAGCGGGACTGGGGGCACAAGAGACCCAGTACTTC. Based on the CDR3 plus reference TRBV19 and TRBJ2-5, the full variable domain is DGGITQSPKYLFRKEGQNVTLSCEQNLNHDAMYWYRQDPGQGLRLIYYSQIVNDFQKGDIAEGYSVSREKKESFPLTVTSAQKNPTAFYLCASSTRLAGLGAQETQYFGPGTRLLVL.

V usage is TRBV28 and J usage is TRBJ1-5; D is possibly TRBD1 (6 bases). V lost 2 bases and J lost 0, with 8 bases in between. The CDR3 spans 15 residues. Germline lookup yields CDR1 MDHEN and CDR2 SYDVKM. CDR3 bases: TGTGCCAGCAGTTTAGGGACATATAGCAATCAGCCCCAGCATTTT. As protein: CASSLGTYSNQPQHF.

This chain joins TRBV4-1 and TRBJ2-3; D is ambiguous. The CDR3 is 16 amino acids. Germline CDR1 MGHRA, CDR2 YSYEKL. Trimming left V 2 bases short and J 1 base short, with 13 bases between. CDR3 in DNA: TGCGCCAGCAGCCAATTTCAAGTCGCGGGCACAGATACGCAGTATTTT. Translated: CASSQFQVAGTDTQYF.

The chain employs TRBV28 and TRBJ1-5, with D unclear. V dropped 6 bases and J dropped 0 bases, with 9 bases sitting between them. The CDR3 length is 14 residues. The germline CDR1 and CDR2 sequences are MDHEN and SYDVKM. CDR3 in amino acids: CASRSRSSNQPQHF. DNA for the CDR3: TGTGCCAGCAGAAGCCGTTCTAGCAATCAGCCCCAGCATTTT.

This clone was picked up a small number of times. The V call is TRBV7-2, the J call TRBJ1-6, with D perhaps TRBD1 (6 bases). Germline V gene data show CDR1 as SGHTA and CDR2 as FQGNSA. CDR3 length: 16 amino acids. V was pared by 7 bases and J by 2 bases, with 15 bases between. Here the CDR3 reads CASNKQGSAYNSPLHF. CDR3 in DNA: TGTGCCAGCAACAAACAGGGTAGCGCCTATAATTCACCCCTCCACTTT. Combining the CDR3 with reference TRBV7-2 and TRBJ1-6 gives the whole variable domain GAGVSQSPSNKVTEKGKDVELRCDPISGHTALYWYRQSLGQGLEFLIYFQGNSAPDKSGLPSDRFSAERTGGSVSTLTIQRTQQEDSAVYLCASNKQGSAYNSPLHFGNGTRLTVT.

The CDR3: CASSVGGVLNEQYF. The CDR3 region has the DNA TGTGCCAGCAGCGTTGGGGGGGTGTTAAACGAGCAGTACTTC. This sequence joins TRBV9 and TRBJ2-7; 7 bases agree with TRBD2. The V segment lost 2 bases and the J segment 5 bases; nucleotides outside the gene matches: 7. Germline V lookup: CDR1 SGDLS, CDR2 YYNGEE. The CDR3 has 14 amino acids. Together with reference TRBV9 and TRBJ2-7, the CDR3 gives the full variable domain: DSGVTQTPKHLITATGQRVTLRCSPRSGDLSVYWYQQSLDQGLQFLIQYYNGEERAKGNILERFSAQQFPDLHSELNLSSLELGDSALYFCASSVGGVLNEQYFGPGTRLTVT.

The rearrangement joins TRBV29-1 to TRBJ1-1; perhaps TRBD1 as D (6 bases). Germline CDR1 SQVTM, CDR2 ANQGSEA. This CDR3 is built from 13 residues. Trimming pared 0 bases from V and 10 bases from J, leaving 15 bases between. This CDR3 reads CSVEDLGGRGAFF. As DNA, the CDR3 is TGCAGCGTTGAAGATCTCGGAGGCAGGGGAGCTTTCTTT.

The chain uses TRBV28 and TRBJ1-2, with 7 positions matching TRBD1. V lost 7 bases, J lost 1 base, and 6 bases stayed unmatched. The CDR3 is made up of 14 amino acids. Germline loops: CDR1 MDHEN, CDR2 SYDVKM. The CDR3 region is CASTGRDSNYGYTF. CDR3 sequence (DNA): TGTGCCAGCACCGGGAGGGACAGTAACTATGGCTACACCTTC.

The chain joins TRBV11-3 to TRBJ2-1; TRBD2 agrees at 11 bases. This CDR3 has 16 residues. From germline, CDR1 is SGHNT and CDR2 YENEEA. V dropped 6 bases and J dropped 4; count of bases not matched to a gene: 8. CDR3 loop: CASSYSGTSGYNEQFF. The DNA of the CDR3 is TGTGCCAGCAGTTACTCCGGGACTAGCGGATACAATGAGCAGTTCTTC.

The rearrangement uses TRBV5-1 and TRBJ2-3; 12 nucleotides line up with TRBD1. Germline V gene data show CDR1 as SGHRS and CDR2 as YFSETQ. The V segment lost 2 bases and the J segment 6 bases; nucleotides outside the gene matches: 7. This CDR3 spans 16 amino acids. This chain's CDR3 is CASSLTGTGGLDTQYF. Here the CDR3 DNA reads TGCGCCAGCAGCTTAACCGGGACAGGGGGCCTGGATACGCAGTATTTT.

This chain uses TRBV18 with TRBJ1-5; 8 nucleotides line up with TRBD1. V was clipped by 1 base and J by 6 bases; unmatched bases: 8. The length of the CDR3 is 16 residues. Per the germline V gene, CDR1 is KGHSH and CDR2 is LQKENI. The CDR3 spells CASSPRDRSGSQPQHF. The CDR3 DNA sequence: TGTGCCAGCTCACCACGGGACAGGTCGGGGAGTCAGCCCCAGCATTTT.

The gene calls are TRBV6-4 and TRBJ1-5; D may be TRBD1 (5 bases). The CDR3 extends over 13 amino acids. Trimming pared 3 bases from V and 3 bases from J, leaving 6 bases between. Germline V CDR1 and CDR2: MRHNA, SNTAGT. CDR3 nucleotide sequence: TGTGCCAGCAGTGAGACAGTCAATCAGCCCCAGCATTTT. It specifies CASSETVNQPQHF.

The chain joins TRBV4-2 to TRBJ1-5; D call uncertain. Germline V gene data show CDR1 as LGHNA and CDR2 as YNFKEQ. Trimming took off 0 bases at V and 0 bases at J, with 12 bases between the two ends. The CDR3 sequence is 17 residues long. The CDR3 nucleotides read TGTGCCAGCAGCCAAGATACTGGAGGCGATAGCAATCAGCCCCAGCATTTT. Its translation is CASSQDTGGDSNQPQHF.

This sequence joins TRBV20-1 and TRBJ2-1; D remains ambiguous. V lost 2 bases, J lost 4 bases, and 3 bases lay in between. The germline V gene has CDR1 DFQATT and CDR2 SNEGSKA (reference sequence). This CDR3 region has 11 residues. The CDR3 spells CSARPYNEQFF. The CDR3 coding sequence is TGCAGTGCTAGACCTTACAATGAGCAGTTCTTC.

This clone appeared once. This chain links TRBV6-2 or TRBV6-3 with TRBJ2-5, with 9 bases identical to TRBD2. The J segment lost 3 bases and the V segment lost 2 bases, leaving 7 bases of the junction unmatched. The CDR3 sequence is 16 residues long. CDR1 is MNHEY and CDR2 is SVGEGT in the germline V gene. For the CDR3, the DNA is TGTGCCAGCAGTTACAATCGGGCTAGCGGGAAAGAGACCCAGTACTTC. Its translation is CASSYNRASGKETQYF.

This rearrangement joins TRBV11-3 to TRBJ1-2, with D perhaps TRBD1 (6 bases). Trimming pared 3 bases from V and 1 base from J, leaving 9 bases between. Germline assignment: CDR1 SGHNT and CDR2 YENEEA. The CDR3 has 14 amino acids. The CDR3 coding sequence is TGTGCCAGCAGCTTGGGGACAAATAACTATGGCTACACCTTC. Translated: CASSLGTNNYGYTF.

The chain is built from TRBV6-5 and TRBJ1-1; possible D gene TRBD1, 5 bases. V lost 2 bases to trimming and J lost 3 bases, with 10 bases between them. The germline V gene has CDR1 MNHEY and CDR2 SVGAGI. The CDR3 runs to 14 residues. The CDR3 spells CASSYLSGYTEAFF. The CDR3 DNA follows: TGTGCCAGCAGTTACCTATCAGGGTACACTGAAGCTTTCTTT.

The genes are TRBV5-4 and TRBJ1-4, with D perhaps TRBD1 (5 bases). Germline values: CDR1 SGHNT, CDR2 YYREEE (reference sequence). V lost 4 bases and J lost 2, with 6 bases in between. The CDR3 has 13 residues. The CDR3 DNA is TGTGCCAGCAGCCAGGGTACTAATGAAAAACTGTTTTTT. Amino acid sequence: CASSQGTNEKLFF.

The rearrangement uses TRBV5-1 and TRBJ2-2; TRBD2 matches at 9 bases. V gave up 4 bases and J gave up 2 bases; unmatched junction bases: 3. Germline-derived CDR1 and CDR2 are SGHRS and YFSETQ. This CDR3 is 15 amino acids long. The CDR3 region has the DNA TGCGCCAGCAGCCCGACTAGCGGTAACACCGGGGAGCTGTTTTTT. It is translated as CASSPTSGNTGELFF. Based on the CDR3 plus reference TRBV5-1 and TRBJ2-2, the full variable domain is KAGVTQTPRYLIKTRGQQVTLSCSPISGHRSVSWYQQTPGQGLQFLFEYFSETQRNKGNFPGRFSGRQFSNSRSEMNVSTLELGDSALYLCASSPTSGNTGELFFGEGSRLTVL.

In DNA form, the CDR3 reads TGTGCCAGTAGTAAACAACTAGCGGGGTGGCGTAATGAGCAGTTCTTC. Translation: CASSKQLAGWRNEQFF. This chain connects TRBV19 to TRBJ2-1, with 10 bases identical to TRBD2. V gave up 4 bases and J gave up 7 bases; unmatched junction bases: 10. In germline, CDR1 is LNHDA, CDR2 SQIVND (reference sequence). The CDR3 is 16 amino acids.

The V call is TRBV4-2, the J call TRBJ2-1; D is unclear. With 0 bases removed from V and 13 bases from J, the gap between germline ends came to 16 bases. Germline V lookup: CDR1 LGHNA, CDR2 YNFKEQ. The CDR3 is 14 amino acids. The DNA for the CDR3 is TGTGCCAGCAGCCAAGATAATAGTGGGCCTAACCAGTTCTTC. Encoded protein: CASSQDNSGPNQFF.